This T cell receptor (beta chain) was found in a study of blood T cell repertoires in COVID-19. The repertoire was sequenced with immunoSEQ multiplex PCR; TCRdb's copy has only in-frame clones and lacks some. The sample carries 170,000 or so clones, about 72% recorded once. CDR3 length equals 15 residues. V was pared by 7 bases and J by 4 bases, with 8 bases of the junction left unmatched. Germline V gives CDR1 SNHLY, CDR2 FYNNEI. Specimen: PBMCs or T cells enriched from blood (not recorded which). The TCR sequence derives from a woman between 50 and 59 years old who had recovered from COVID-19. V usage is TRBV2 and J usage is TRBJ2-2; 8 bases fit TRBD2. The CDR3 DNA reads TGTGCCAGCATGCCGGGAGGGTTGGGCACCGGGGAGCTGTTTTTT. It is translated as CASMPGGLGTGELFF.